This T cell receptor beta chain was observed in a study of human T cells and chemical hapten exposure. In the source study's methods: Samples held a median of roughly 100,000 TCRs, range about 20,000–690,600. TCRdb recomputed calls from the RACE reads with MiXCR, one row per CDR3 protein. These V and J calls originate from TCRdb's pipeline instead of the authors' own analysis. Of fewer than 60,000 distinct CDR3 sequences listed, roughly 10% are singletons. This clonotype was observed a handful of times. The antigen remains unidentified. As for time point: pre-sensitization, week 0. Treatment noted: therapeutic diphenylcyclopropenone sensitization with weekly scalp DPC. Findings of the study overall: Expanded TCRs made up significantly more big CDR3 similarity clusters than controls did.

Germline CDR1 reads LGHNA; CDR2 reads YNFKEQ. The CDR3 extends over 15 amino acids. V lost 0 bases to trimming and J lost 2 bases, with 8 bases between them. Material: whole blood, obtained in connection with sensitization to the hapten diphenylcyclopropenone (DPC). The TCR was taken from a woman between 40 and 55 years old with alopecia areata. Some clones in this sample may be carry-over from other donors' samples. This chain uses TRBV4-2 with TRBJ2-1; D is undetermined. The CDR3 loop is CASSQDLRAYNEQFF. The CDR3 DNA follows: TGTGCCAGCAGCCAAGATTTGCGAGCCTACAATGAGCAGTTCTTC.